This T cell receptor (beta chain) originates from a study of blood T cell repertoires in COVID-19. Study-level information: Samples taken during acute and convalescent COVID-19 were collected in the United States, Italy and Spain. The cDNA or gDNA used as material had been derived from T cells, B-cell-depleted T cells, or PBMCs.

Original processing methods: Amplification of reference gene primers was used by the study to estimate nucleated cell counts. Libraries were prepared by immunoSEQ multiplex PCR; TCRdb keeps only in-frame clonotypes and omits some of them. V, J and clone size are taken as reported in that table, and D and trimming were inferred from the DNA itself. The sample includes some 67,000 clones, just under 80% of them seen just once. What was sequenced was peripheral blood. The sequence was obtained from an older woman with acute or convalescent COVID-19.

DNA for the CDR3: TGCGCCAGCAGATCAGGGGAGGGAAGGCGCAATGAGCAGTTCTTC. Encoded protein: CASRSGEGRRNEQFF. The chain couples TRBV4-3 to TRBJ2-1; the D gene is possibly TRBD2 (7 bases). The CDR3 sequence is 15 residues long. Germline CDR1 and CDR2: LGHNA and YSLEER. V shed 6 bases and J shed 6 bases, with 18 bases lying between them.